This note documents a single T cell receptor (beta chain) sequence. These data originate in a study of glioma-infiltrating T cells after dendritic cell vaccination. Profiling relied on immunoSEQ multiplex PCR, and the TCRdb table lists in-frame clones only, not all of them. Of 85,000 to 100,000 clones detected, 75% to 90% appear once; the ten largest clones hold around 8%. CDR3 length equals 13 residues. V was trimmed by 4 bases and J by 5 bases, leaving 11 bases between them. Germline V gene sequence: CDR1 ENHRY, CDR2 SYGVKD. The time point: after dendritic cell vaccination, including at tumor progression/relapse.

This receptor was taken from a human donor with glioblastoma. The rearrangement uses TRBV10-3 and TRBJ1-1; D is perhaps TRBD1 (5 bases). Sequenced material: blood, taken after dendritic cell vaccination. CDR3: CAISAGGRTEAFF. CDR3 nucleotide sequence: TGTGCCATCAGTGCGGGGGGGAGGACTGAAGCTTTCTTT.